The 26 T cell receptor beta chains presented below share a single source sample, sequenced in a study of T-cell reconstitution after alpha-beta-depleted transplantation in children. Preparation of the TCRbeta library was carried out with unique molecular identifiers. A single record per CDR3 protein comes from TCRdb applying MiXCR to the PCR reads. The table lists fewer than 550,000 distinct CDR3 sequences, roughly 11% of them singletons. The source was PBMCs, mostly from graft donor cells, collected 180 days after TCRalphabeta/CD19-depleted stem cell transplant. The source of these receptors is a female patient under 10 years old who had a stem cell transplant for aplastic anemia, so the T cells may come from the graft donor.

This clonotype has more than one count but fewer than ten. V usage is TRBV3-1 and J usage is TRBJ1-6; D uncertain. The germline V and J ends were trimmed by 4 bases and 5 bases, with 18 bases remaining between them. CDR3 length equals 17 residues. Looked up from germline, CDR1 is LGHDT and CDR2 is YNNKEL (reference sequence). Written as DNA, the CDR3 is TGTGCCAGCAGCCCAATTAGCCCGGGCGGCAATAATTCACCCCTCCACTTT. Translation gives CASSPISPGGNNSPLHF.

This clonotype has a count of ten or more. The chain joins TRBV12-3 or TRBV12-4 to TRBJ2-7, with TRBD2 matching 11 bases. With 5 bases clipped from V and 6 bases from J, the junction kept 9 bases outside the gene matches. CDR3 size: 15 residues. DNA of the CDR3: TGTGCCAGCAGTCCGAAACTAGCGGGAGCTCCCGAGCAGTACTTC. It codes for CASSPKLAGAPEQYF.

This chain uses TRBV6-5 with TRBJ2-1; D is possibly TRBD2 (6 bases). Germline V gene sequence: CDR1 MNHEY, CDR2 SVGAGI. This CDR3 contains 14 residues. V lost 3 bases and J lost 4, with 10 bases in between. The CDR3 DNA reads as TGTGCCAGCAGTTATTGGGGAGGATACAATGAGCAGTTCTTC. This encodes CASSYWGGYNEQFF.

This rearrangement joins TRBV9 to TRBJ2-7; D possibly matches TRBD1 or TRBD2 (7 bases each). With 2 bases removed from V and 1 base from J, the gap between germline ends came to 16 bases. The CDR3 runs 16 residues. Germline V gene data show CDR1 as SGDLS and CDR2 as YYNGEE. In DNA form, the CDR3 reads TGTGCCAGCAGCGTCTCTAGTCAGGGGGGGTCCTACGAGCAGTACTTC. Translating it yields CASSVSSQGGSYEQYF. Supplemented by reference TRBV9 and TRBJ2-7, the full variable domain reads DSGVTQTPKHLITATGQRVTLRCSPRSGDLSVYWYQQSLDQGLQFLIQYYNGEERAKGNILERFSAQQFPDLHSELNLSSLELGDSALYFCASSVSSQGGSYEQYFGPGTRLTVT.

This chain joins TRBV12-3 or TRBV12-4 and TRBJ1-1; the match to TRBD1 covers 7 bases. The CDR3 extends over 13 amino acids. With V trimmed by 7 bases and J by 1 base, 3 bases remained unmatched. In DNA, the CDR3 is TGTGCCAGCAACAACAGGGGGAACACTGAAGCTTTCTTT. Translating gives CASNNRGNTEAFF.

In this sample, this clonotype turned up a few times. The rearrangement joins TRBV5-1 to TRBJ2-7; tentatively, D is TRBD1 or TRBD2 (5 bases each). Germline CDR1 is SGHRS and CDR2 is YFSETQ. The CDR3 extends over 14 amino acids. V dropped 7 bases and J dropped 1 base, with 15 bases sitting between them. CDR3 residues: CASRPGPLSYEQYV. CDR3 sequence (DNA): TGCGCCAGCCGTCCGGGGCCTCTTTCCTACGAGCAGTACGTC.

The rearrangement uses TRBV7-2 and TRBJ1-4, with TRBD1 matching over 8 bases. The trim removed 5 bases at V and 5 bases at J, leaving 7 bases unmatched. This CDR3 has 15 residues. CDR1 is SGHTA and CDR2 is FQGNSA in the germline V gene. CDR3 sequence (DNA): TGTGCCAGCAGCCGATACAGGGGGAGGAATGAAAAACTGTTTTTT. Its translation: CASSRYRGRNEKLFF. Using reference TRBV7-2 and TRBJ1-4 for the parts outside the CDR3, the full variable domain is GAGVSQSPSNKVTEKGKDVELRCDPISGHTALYWYRQSLGQGLEFLIYFQGNSAPDKSGLPSDRFSAERTGGSVSTLTIQRTQQEDSAVYLCASSRYRGRNEKLFFGSGTQLSVL.

The rearrangement uses TRBV5-1 and TRBJ2-1; 8 nucleotides line up with TRBD1. V lost 0 bases, J lost 6 bases, and 8 bases stayed unmatched. The V gene's germline CDR1 is SGHRS and CDR2 YFSETQ. This CDR3 spans 16 amino acids. CDR3 protein: CASSLAPGQVANEQFF. The CDR3 nucleotides are TGCGCCAGCAGCTTGGCACCGGGACAGGTGGCCAATGAGCAGTTCTTC.

This clonotype was recorded only once. The rearrangement joins TRBV15 to TRBJ1-2; D not resolved. The germline V gene has CDR1 LNHNV and CDR2 YYDKDF (reference sequence). CDR3 length: 15 amino acids. V lost 1 base, J lost 5 bases, and 14 bases lay in between. Here the CDR3 DNA reads TGTGCCACCAGCAGAGGGGCCCAGGAGACATATGGCTACACCTTC. Residues: CATSRGAQETYGYTF.

This clonotype was observed many times. This rearrangement joins TRBV4-2 to TRBJ2-3; 13 bases agree with TRBD2. CDR1 LGHNA and CDR2 YNFKEQ come from the germline V gene. The CDR3 extends over 17 amino acids. The J segment lost 0 bases and the V segment lost 4 bases, leaving 4 bases of the junction unmatched. The CDR3 here is CASSPTSGRISTDTQYF. As DNA, the CDR3 is TGTGCCAGCAGCCCGACTAGCGGGAGGATCAGCACAGATACGCAGTATTTT.

The chain recombines TRBV13 with TRBJ2-3; D remains ambiguous. The V end was cut by 5 bases, the J end by 4 bases, with 10 bases between. Germline V CDR1 and CDR2: PRHDT, FYEKMQ (reference sequence). CDR3 length: 13 amino acids. DNA of the CDR3: TGTGCCAGCAGCGCAACTCGGGCAGATACGCAGTATTTT. Amino acids: CASSATRADTQYF.

This clonotype was detected only a few times. The chain links TRBV28 to TRBJ1-2, with no clear D. Per the germline V gene, CDR1 is MDHEN and CDR2 is SYDVKM. There are 12 residues in the CDR3. V was cut by 4 bases and J by 4 bases, with 7 bases left in between. The CDR3 nucleotides read TGTGCCAGCAGTTCGGCGGCCTATGGCTACACCTTC. This gives the protein CASSSAAYGYTF.

This sequence joins TRBV29-1 and TRBJ1-1, with D perhaps matching TRBD1 (5 bases). The CDR3 is 13 residues long. Germline loops: CDR1 SQVTM, CDR2 ANQGSEA. V dropped 6 bases and J dropped 1 base, with 12 bases sitting between them. The CDR3 nucleotides read TGCAGCGTCGTTGGACACGGGAACACTGAAGCTTTCTTT. Protein: CSVVGHGNTEAFF.

This clonotype was found a few times. The chain carries TRBV27 and TRBJ1-4, with a possible D match to TRBD1 (5 bases). The germline V and J ends were trimmed by 5 bases and 6 bases, with 13 bases remaining between them. The CDR3 is 14 amino acids. The germline V gene encodes CDR1 MNHEY and CDR2 SMNVEV (reference sequence). The CDR3 nucleotides read TGTGCCAGCAGTCTCCTCGGGGGGGATGAAAAACTGTTTTTT. Its protein product is CASSLLGGDEKLFF.

This clonotype was seen many times. The chain combines TRBV28 with TRBJ2-1; weak D call: TRBD2 (6 bases). There are 13 residues in the CDR3. V was pared by 3 bases and J by 7 bases, with 10 bases between. From germline, CDR1 is MDHEN and CDR2 SYDVKM. The CDR3 region is CASSFIGRNEQFF. DNA of the CDR3: TGTGCCAGCAGTTTCATAGGGAGGAATGAGCAGTTCTTC.

The chain uses TRBV7-2 and TRBJ2-1; 7 bases are shared with TRBD2. This CDR3 has 15 amino acids. V gave up 7 bases and J gave up 6 bases; unmatched junction bases: 12. In germline, CDR1 is SGHTA, CDR2 FQGNSA. CDR3 in amino acids: CASTSAGMPSNEQFF. CDR3 DNA: TGTGCCAGCACCTCAGCGGGAATGCCGTCCAATGAGCAGTTCTTC.

The V call is TRBV28, the J call TRBJ2-7; TRBD1 aligns across 7 bases. Germline assignment: CDR1 MDHEN and CDR2 SYDVKM. The ends lost 7 bases at V and 6 bases at J; junction bases unmatched: 12. This CDR3 spans 14 amino acids. The CDR3 nucleotides read TGTGCCAGCACGGACGGGACAGAGACCTTCGAGCAGTACTTC. It codes for CASTDGTETFEQYF. Complete variable domain (other parts from reference TRBV28 and TRBJ2-7): DVKVTQSSRYLVKRTGEKVFLECVQDMDHENMFWYRQDPGLGLRLIYFSYDVKMKEKGDIPEGYSVSREKKERFSLILESASTNQTSMYLCASTDGTETFEQYFGPGTRLTVT.

This clonotype was detected a few times. The rearrangement uses TRBV7-2 and TRBJ2-5; D is perhaps TRBD2 (7 bases). The CDR3 consists of 16 residues. V shed 5 bases and J shed 3 bases, with 19 bases lying between them. Germline assignment: CDR1 SGHTA and CDR2 FQGNSA. The CDR3 DNA reads TGTGCCAGCAGCACTGAGGGGGGGTCCACCGAAGAGACCCAGTACTTC. This codes for CASSTEGGSTEETQYF.

CDR3 protein: CASSLVQSGNTIYF. The DNA of the CDR3 is TGTGCCAGCAGTTTGGTACAGTCTGGAAACACCATATATTTT. This chain connects TRBV28 to TRBJ1-3; D remains unclear. Germline V CDR1 and CDR2: MDHEN, SYDVKM. The CDR3 is made up of 14 amino acids. V lost 3 bases to trimming and J lost 1 base, with 7 bases between them.

The sample holds a few counts of this clonotype. The chain employs TRBV20-1 and TRBJ2-7; D is perhaps TRBD1 or TRBD2 (5 bases each). The V end lost 6 bases, the J end lost 4 bases, and 19 bases lay between the germline ends. Per germline, CDR1 DFQATT and CDR2 SNEGSKA (reference sequence). The CDR3 is 14 residues long. CDR3 DNA: TGCAGTGCAACCTCAGGGAGTGTGTTGTACGAGCAGTACTTC. This encodes CSATSGSVLYEQYF.

The chain couples TRBV7-2 to TRBJ2-7, with a tentative D call TRBD2 (6 bases). Trimming shortened V by 1 base and J by 10 bases, and 17 bases separated the two germline ends. Germline assignment: CDR1 SGHTA and CDR2 FQGNSA. The CDR3 is made up of 14 amino acids. CDR3 bases: TGTGCCAGCAGCTTAGTGAGTGGCGGGATACTTCAGTACTTC. Its translation: CASSLVSGGILQYF.

This chain connects TRBV28 to TRBJ1-1; D is undetermined. Germline V gives CDR1 MDHEN, CDR2 SYDVKM. The CDR3 sequence is 13 residues long. Trimming pared 3 bases from V and 8 bases from J, leaving 13 bases between. CDR3 coding DNA: TGTGCCAGCAGTTTGACTCCGACGGCAGAAGCTTTCTTT. The encoded protein is CASSLTPTAEAFF.

The chain combines TRBV4-3 with TRBJ2-1; 12 nucleotides match TRBD2. The ends lost 1 base at V and 3 bases at J; junction bases unmatched: 1. The CDR3 extends over 16 amino acids. In germline, CDR1 is LGHNA, CDR2 YSLEER. The CDR3 here is CASSQASGGDYNEQFF. The DNA of the CDR3 is TGCGCCAGCAGCCAAGCTAGCGGGGGGGACTACAATGAGCAGTTCTTC.

The chain employs TRBV5-1 and TRBJ1-2; D gene ambiguous. Germline CDR1 is SGHRS and CDR2 is YFSETQ. V lost 0 bases to trimming and J lost 6 bases, with 9 bases between them. The CDR3 totals 13 residues. The CDR3 coding sequence is TGCGCCAGCAGCTTGGCCGGGAGGGATGGCTACACCTTC. Protein product: CASSLAGRDGYTF.

This clonotype was observed a few times. The CDR3 bases are TGTGCCACCAGTGATCCCGACAGGATTGATGGCTACACCTTC. As protein: CATSDPDRIDGYTF. The chain uses TRBV24-1 and TRBJ1-2; tentative D call: TRBD1 (6 bases). The V gene lost 3 bases and the J gene lost 6 bases, with 13 bases spanning the gap. The CDR3 contains 14 residues. Germline-derived CDR1 and CDR2 are KGHDR and SFDVKD.

This clonotype was picked up a small number of times. The rearrangement links TRBV28 to TRBJ2-5; 7 nucleotides align to TRBD1. Germline V gene data show CDR1 as MDHEN and CDR2 as SYDVKM. The CDR3 is 13 amino acids. V was clipped by 7 bases and J by 4 bases; unmatched bases: 6. CDR3 DNA: TGTGCCAGCAAATTGGGACAGATAGAGACCCAGTACTTC. It specifies CASKLGQIETQYF.